The 8 T cell receptor beta chains reported below all come from one sample, sequenced in a study of CXCR3-negative and CXCR3-positive naive CD8 T cells. 5' RACE with UMI labels generated the TRB cDNA libraries. No DNA is given; TCRdb re-called the 5' RACE reads and lists each CDR3 protein once. The table lists about 130,000 distinct CDR3 sequences. Material for sequencing was naive CXCR3- CD8+ T cells from blood. Subset: CD45RO-CCR7+CD27+CD95- naive CD8+ T cells lacking CXCR3 (TNR3-). The receptors were gathered from a human donor in good health. Some clones in this sample may be carry-over from other donors' samples.

The chain has TRBV4-3 and TRBJ2-1; TCRdb calls TRBD1, which cannot be checked without DNA. There are 14 residues in the CDR3. Looked up from germline, CDR1 is LGHNA and CDR2 is YSLEER. CDR3 residues: CASSQDLPGNEQFF.

The V gene is TRBV6-6, the J gene TRBJ2-7. This CDR3 comprises 12 residues. Per germline, CDR1 MNHNY and CDR2 SVGAGI (reference sequence). The CDR3 is CASSYEYYEQYF.

The chain links TRBV7-6 to TRBJ1-1; TCRdb returns TRBD1, unconfirmable since there is no DNA. CDR3 length equals 15 residues. CDR1 is SGHVS, CDR2 FNYEAQ, per germline. The CDR3 loop is CASSSTGGTNTEAFF.

V gene TRBV14 combines with J gene TRBJ2-1. Looked up from germline, CDR1 is SGHDN and CDR2 is FVKESK. CDR3 length: 14 residues. CDR3: CASSQLQADNEQFF.

CDR3 sequence: CASSIDRDRVSNTGELFF. This chain connects TRBV7-9 to TRBJ2-2; TCRdb gives TRBD1 as the D gene, but with no DNA this cannot be confirmed. The CDR3 is 18 amino acids. Germline V gives CDR1 SEHNR, CDR2 FQNEAQ (reference sequence).

The rearrangement uses TRBV12-3 or TRBV12-4 and TRBJ2-7. There are 12 residues in the CDR3. The CDR3 loop reads CASSHDFYEQYF.

This rearrangement joins TRBV21-1 to TRBJ2-5; TCRdb's D gene call, TRBD1, goes unchecked for lack of DNA. TRBV21-1 is flagged as a pseudogene. The CDR3 consists of 16 residues. The CDR3 region is CASSKARGLGEETQYF.

The genes are TRBV29-1 and TRBJ1-2. CDR3 length: 11 amino acids. CDR1 and CDR2 (germline): SQVTM, ANQGSEA. The CDR3 sequence: CSGRSVYGYTF.